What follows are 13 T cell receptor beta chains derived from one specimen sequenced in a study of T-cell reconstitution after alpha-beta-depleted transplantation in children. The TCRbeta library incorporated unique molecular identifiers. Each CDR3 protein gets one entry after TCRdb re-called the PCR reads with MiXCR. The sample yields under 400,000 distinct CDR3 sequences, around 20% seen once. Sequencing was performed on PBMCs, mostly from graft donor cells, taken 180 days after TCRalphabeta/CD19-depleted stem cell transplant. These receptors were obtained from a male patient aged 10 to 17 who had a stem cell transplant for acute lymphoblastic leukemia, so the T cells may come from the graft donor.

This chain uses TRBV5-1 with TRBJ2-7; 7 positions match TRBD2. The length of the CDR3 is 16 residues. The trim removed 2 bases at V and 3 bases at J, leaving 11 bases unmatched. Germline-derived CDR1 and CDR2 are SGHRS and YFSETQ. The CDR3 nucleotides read TGCGCCAGCAGCTTTTCGGGAGGCACGAGAGTCTACGAGCAGTACTTC. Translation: CASSFSGGTRVYEQYF.

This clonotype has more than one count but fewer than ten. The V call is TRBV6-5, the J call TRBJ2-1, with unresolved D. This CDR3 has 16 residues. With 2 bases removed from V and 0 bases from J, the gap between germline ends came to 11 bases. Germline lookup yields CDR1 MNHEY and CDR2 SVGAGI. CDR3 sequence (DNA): TGTGCCAGCAGTTACGAGGTCTTCCGCTCCTACAATGAGCAGTTCTTC. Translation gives CASSYEVFRSYNEQFF.

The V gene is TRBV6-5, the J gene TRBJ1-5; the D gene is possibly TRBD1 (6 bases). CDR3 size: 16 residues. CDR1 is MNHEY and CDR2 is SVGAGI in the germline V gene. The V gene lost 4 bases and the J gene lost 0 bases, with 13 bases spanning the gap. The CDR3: CASSSQGSYSNQPQHF. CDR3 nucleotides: TGTGCCAGCAGTTCGCAGGGGTCCTATAGCAATCAGCCCCAGCATTTT.

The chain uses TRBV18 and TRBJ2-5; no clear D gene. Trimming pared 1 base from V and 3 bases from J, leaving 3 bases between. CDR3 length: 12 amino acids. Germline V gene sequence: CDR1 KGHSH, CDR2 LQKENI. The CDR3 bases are TGTGCCAGCTCACCACGGGAAGAGACCCAGTACTTC. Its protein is CASSPREETQYF.

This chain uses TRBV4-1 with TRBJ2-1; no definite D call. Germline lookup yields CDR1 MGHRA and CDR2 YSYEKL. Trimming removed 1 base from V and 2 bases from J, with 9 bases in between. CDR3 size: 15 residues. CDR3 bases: TGCGCCAGCAGCCAAGTCCCTGACACCTACAATGAGCAGTTCTTC. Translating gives CASSQVPDTYNEQFF.

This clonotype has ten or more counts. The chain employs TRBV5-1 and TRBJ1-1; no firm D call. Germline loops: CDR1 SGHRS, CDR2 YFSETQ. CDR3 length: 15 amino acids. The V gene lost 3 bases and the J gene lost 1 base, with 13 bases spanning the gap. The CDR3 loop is CASSYKTSPNTEAFF. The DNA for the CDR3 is TGCGCCAGCAGCTACAAAACATCTCCGAACACTGAAGCTTTCTTT. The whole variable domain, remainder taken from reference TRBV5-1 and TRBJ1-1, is KAGVTQTPRYLIKTRGQQVTLSCSPISGHRSVSWYQQTPGQGLQFLFEYFSETQRNKGNFPGRFSGRQFSNSRSEMNVSTLELGDSALYLCASSYKTSPNTEAFFGQGTRLTVV.

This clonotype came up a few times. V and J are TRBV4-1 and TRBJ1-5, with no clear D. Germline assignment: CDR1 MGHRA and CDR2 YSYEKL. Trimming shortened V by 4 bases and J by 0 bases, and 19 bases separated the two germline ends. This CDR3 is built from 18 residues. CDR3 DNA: TGCGCCAGCAGCCCAGGAATACTAGGATGGGTTAGCAATCAGCCCCAGCATTTT. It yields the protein CASSPGILGWVSNQPQHF.

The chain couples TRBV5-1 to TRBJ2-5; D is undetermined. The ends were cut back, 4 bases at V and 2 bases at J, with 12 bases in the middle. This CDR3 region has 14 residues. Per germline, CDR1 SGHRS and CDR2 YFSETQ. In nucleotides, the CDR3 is TGCGCCAGCAGCCCGAACGCCGTGCAAGAGACCCAGTACTTC. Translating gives CASSPNAVQETQYF.

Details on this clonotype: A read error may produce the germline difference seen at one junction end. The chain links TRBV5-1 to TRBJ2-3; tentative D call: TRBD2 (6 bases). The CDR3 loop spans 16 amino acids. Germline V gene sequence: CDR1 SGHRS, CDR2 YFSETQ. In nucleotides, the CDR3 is TGCGCCAGCAGCGTTGACTTTGCGGGAAGCACAGATGCGCAGTATTTT. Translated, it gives CASSVDFAGSTDAQYF.

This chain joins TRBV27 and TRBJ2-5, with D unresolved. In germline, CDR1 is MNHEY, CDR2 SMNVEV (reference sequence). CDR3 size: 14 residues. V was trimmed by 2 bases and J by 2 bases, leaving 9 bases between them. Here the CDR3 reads CASSLKGYQETQYF. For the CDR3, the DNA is TGTGCCAGCAGTTTAAAAGGGTATCAAGAGACCCAGTACTTC.

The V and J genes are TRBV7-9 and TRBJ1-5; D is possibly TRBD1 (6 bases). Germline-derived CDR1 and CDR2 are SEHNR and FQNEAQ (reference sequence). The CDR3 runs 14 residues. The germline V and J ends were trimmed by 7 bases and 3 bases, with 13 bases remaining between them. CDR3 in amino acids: CASTNTGFNQPQHF. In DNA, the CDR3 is TGTGCCAGCACCAATACAGGGTTCAATCAGCCCCAGCATTTT.

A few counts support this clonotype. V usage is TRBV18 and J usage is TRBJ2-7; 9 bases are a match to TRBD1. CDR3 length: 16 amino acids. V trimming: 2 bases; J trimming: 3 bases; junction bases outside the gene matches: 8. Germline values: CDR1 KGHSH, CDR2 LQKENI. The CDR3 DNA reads TGTGCCAGCTCACCAACCGGGACAGGGCTGAACTACGAGCAGTACTTC. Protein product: CASSPTGTGLNYEQYF. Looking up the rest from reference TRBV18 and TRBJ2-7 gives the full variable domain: NAGVMQNPRHLVRRRGQEARLRCSPMKGHSHVYWYRQLPEEGLKFMVYLQKENIIDESGMPKERFSAEFPKEGPSILRIQQVVRGDSAAYFCASSPTGTGLNYEQYFGPGTRLTVT.

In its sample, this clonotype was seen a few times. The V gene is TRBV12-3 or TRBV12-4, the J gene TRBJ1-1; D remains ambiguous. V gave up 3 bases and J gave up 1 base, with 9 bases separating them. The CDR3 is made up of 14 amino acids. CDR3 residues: CASSFGQTNTEAFF. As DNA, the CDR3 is TGTGCCAGCAGTTTTGGGCAGACGAACACTGAAGCTTTCTTT.